The 4 T cell receptor beta chains presented below share a single source sample, sequenced in a study of blood T cell repertoires in COVID-19. TCRdb's table, derived via immunoSEQ multiplex PCR, lists solely in-frame clones and lacks some. Of just under 65,000 clones in the sample, about 70% were seen once. The sequenced sample consisted of peripheral blood. These receptors were taken from a human donor in a cohort sampled during active COVID-19.

This chain's CDR3 is CASSVAGQSTDTQYF. The CDR3 nucleotides read TGTGCCAGCAGCGTAGCGGGACAGAGCACAGATACGCAGTATTTT. The chain carries TRBV9 and TRBJ2-3; 7 bases match TRBD1. The V segment lost 0 bases and the J segment 0 bases; nucleotides outside the gene matches: 1. The V gene's germline CDR1 is SGDLS and CDR2 YYNGEE. The CDR3 contains 15 residues.

This chain joins TRBV7-5 and TRBJ2-7; the DNA was not used to check the table's D call, TRBD2. TRBV7-5 is a pseudogene. CDR3 size: 18 residues. The CDR3 loop is CARNLGSSGEGSAYEQYF. CDR3 DNA: TGTGCCAGAAACCTGGGTTCCAGCGGGGAGGGAAGCGCCTACGAGCAGTACTTC.

The chain links TRBV6-1 to TRBJ1-5, with TRBD1 matching 8 bases. CDR1 and CDR2 (germline): MNHNS, SASEGT. There are 18 residues in the CDR3. The trim removed 5 bases at V and 1 base at J, leaving 13 bases unmatched. The CDR3 nucleotides read TGTGCCAGCAGTAAAGGACAGGGAGTTTTGGGAAGCAATCAGCCCCAGCATTTT. Encoded protein: CASSKGQGVLGSNQPQHF.

DNA of the CDR3: TGCGCCAGCAGCGGGGGCCAGAACTATGGCTACACCTTC. Its protein product is CASSGGQNYGYTF. V is TRBV5-1 and J is TRBJ1-2, with D maybe TRBD1 (6 bases). This CDR3 comprises 13 residues. Germline V gives CDR1 SGHRS, CDR2 YFSETQ. The V and J ends lost 4 bases and 2 bases respectively, with 9 bases between them.